This T cell receptor beta chain was profiled in a study of T-cell reconstitution after alpha-beta-depleted transplantation in children. Study-wide findings and caveats: Counts and diversity of T cells one year after transplant came mostly from newly produced T cells.

This sample's TCRbeta library carried unique molecular identifier barcodes. Each CDR3 protein is one row after TCRdb ran MiXCR on the PCR reads. Seen here are about 100,000 distinct CDR3 sequences, less than 6% observed once, and the top ten hold approximately 6.6%. This clonotype was recorded at least ten times. Its antigen remains unidentified. The V gene end was trimmed by 3 bases and the J gene end by 3 bases; junction bases not matched to a gene: 8. CDR3 length: 15 residues. CDR1 and CDR2 from the germline V gene are MDHEN and SYDVKM. Here the sequenced sample was PBMCs, mostly from graft donor cells, taken 60 days after TCRalphabeta/CD19-depleted stem cell transplant. The V gene is TRBV28, the J gene TRBJ2-7; 7 bases fit TRBD2. This TCR was sampled from a female patient between 2 and 15 years old who had a stem cell transplant for Fanconi anemia, so the T cells may come from the graft donor. In DNA form, the CDR3 reads TGTGCCAGCAGTTTTAATTGGGAGGGCCTCTACGAGCAGTACTTC. Protein product: CASSFNWEGLYEQYF.